This passage covers 28 T cell receptor beta chains from one sample sequenced in a study of vaccination and CD4 T cells after COVID-19. Treatment of the sample: approximately nine-day PBMC culture with coronavirus spike peptide pools or control peptides (ViraFEST assay). Oncomine TCR Beta short-read sequencing was applied to DNA from cultured CD4+ T cells. MiXCR, run by TCRdb on the PCR reads, gives a single entry per CDR3 protein. The data show under 15,000 distinct CDR3 sequences, over 40% seen once. Which antigens these TCRs recognize remains unknown. The specimen sequenced was CD4+ T cells from blood, cultured in vitro. These receptors all come from a human donor who had recovered from COVID-19.

The chain carries TRBV12-3 or TRBV12-4 and TRBJ1-5; D perhaps matches TRBD1 (6 bases). This CDR3 has 14 residues. V was cut by 5 bases and J by 2 bases, with 10 bases left in between. The CDR3 reads CASSLQGGNQPQHF. CDR3 sequence (DNA): TGTGCCAGCAGTCTACAGGGAGGCAATCAGCCCCAGCATTTT.

V is TRBV30 and J is TRBJ2-2, with 7 bases matching TRBD2. Looked up from germline, CDR1 is GTSNPN and CDR2 is SVGIG (reference sequence). V lost 5 bases and J lost 0; bases outside the gene matches: 6. CDR3 length: 15 residues. The CDR3 protein is CAWFRAGTNTGELFF. The CDR3 DNA follows: TGTGCCTGGTTCAGAGCGGGGACGAACACCGGGGAGCTGTTTTTT.

This clonotype has more than one count but fewer than ten. The J gene is TRBJ2-5, the V gene TRBV20-1; D perhaps matches TRBD2 (6 bases). The V and J ends lost 7 bases and 4 bases respectively, with 19 bases between them. CDR3 length equals 14 residues. CDR1 is DFQATT, CDR2 SNEGSKA, per germline (reference sequence). CDR3 sequence (DNA): TGCAGTGTTAGCGCCGGGACTGCCCGAGAGACCCAGTACTTC. It yields the protein CSVSAGTARETQYF.

CDR3: CASSKDPNYGYTF. The CDR3 DNA sequence: TGCGCCAGCAGCAAGGATCCTAACTATGGCTACACCTTC. This rearrangement joins TRBV5-1 to TRBJ1-2; D gene uncertain. Trimming shortened V by 4 bases and J by 0 bases, and 7 bases separated the two germline ends. The CDR3 runs 13 residues. From germline, CDR1 is SGHRS and CDR2 YFSETQ.

The chain recombines TRBV6-5 with TRBJ2-7; 9 bases agree with TRBD1. Germline V gene lookup returns CDR1 MNHEY and CDR2 SVGAGI. The junction had 4 bases not matched to a gene; V was cut back by 4 bases and J by 0 bases. The CDR3 totals 15 residues. The DNA for the CDR3 is TGTGCCAGCAGTTTCGAACAGGGGGCCTCCTACGAGCAGTACTTC. Its protein is CASSFEQGASYEQYF.

The chain uses TRBV12-3 or TRBV12-4 and TRBJ1-2; no definite D call. Trimming stripped 4 bases from V and 0 bases from J, with 6 bases between. The CDR3 loop spans 13 amino acids. CDR3 in amino acids: CASSSAANYGYTF. Written as DNA, the CDR3 is TGTGCCAGCAGTTCGGCAGCTAACTATGGCTACACCTTC.

This chain links TRBV11-2 with TRBJ2-2, with D possibly TRBD2 on 6 matching bases. V was shortened by 7 bases and J by 4 bases, with 10 bases between the two germline ends. There are 13 residues in the CDR3. From germline, CDR1 is SGHAT and CDR2 FQNNGV. The CDR3 sequence is CASTRAGTGELFF. The CDR3 nucleotides read TGTGCCAGCACCCGAGCGGGCACCGGGGAGCTGTTTTTT.

This clonotype was counted between two and nine times. The chain has TRBV6-1 and TRBJ1-5; tentative D call: TRBD1 (5 bases). Germline-derived CDR1 and CDR2 are MNHNS and SASEGT. V was cut by 6 bases and J by 5 bases, with 17 bases left in between. This CDR3 is 15 amino acids long. The DNA of the CDR3 is TGTGCCAGCAGGGATCCGGTGGGGGGGGATCAGCCCCAGCATTTT. Translated: CASRDPVGGDQPQHF.

This chain joins TRBV7-6 and TRBJ2-3, with TRBD2 identical over 8 bases. Looked up from germline, CDR1 is SGHVS and CDR2 is FNYEAQ. The CDR3 length is 17 residues. V dropped 0 bases and J dropped 1; count of bases not matched to a gene: 6. CDR3 bases: TGTGCCAGCAGCTTAGCGTCTCCAGCGGGGGGCACAGATACGCAGTATTTT. Translation: CASSLASPAGGTDTQYF.

J is TRBJ1-6 and V is TRBV6-2 or TRBV6-3, with TRBD1 as a possible D gene (6 bases). The germline V gene encodes CDR1 MNHEY and CDR2 SVGEGT. With 8 bases removed from V and 4 bases from J, the gap between germline ends came to 18 bases. This CDR3 spans 16 amino acids. The CDR3 reads CASEVRGRPYNSPLHF. DNA for the CDR3: TGTGCCAGCGAAGTCCGGGGGCGCCCTTATAATTCACCCCTCCACTTT.

The V call is TRBV7-7, the J call TRBJ2-5, with D perhaps TRBD1 or TRBD2 (5 bases each). Germline V gives CDR1 SSHAT, CDR2 FNYEAQ (reference sequence). The V gene lost 5 bases and the J gene lost 1 base, with 11 bases spanning the gap. The CDR3 extends over 14 amino acids. The CDR3 bases are TGTGCCAGCAGCCGGGACGGGTTCCAAGAGACCCAGTACTTC. Protein: CASSRDGFQETQYF. The full variable domain, in which reference TRBV7-7 and TRBJ2-5 provide the parts outside the CDR3, is GAGVSQSPRYKVTKRGQDVTLRCDPISSHATLYWYQQALGQGPEFLTYFNYEAQPDKSGLPSDRFSAERPEGSISTLTIQRTEQRDSAMYRCASSRDGFQETQYFGPGTRLLVL.

The chain joins TRBV11-3 to TRBJ1-1; TRBD1 matches at 11 bases. Germline assignment: CDR1 SGHNT and CDR2 YENEEA. V was clipped by 3 bases and J by 0 bases; unmatched bases: 3. The CDR3 runs 16 residues. CDR3 nucleotides: TGTGCCAGCAGCTTCGGACAGGGGGCTTTGAACACTGAAGCTTTCTTT. The encoded protein is CASSFGQGALNTEAFF.

This clonotype was observed a handful of times. V and J are TRBV27 and TRBJ1-2, with D possibly TRBD1 on 6 matching bases. V lost 0 bases to trimming and J lost 10 bases, with 9 bases between them. CDR1 is MNHEY, CDR2 SMNVEV, per germline (reference sequence). This CDR3 region has 12 residues. Here the CDR3 reads CASSLSGQLYTF. The CDR3 DNA reads TGTGCCAGCAGTTTATCGGGACAACTCTACACCTTC.

The chain joins TRBV20-1 to TRBJ1-4; D gene unclear. There are 13 residues in the CDR3. With 6 bases removed from V and 0 bases from J, the gap between germline ends came to 8 bases. Germline V gives CDR1 DFQATT, CDR2 SNEGSKA (reference sequence). CDR3 amino acids: CSAREATNEKLFF. CDR3 coding DNA: TGCAGTGCGAGGGAGGCAACTAATGAAAAACTGTTTTTT.

The chain links TRBV7-2 to TRBJ2-5; D unresolved. This CDR3 has 13 amino acids. V was pared by 5 bases and J by 5 bases, with 12 bases between. Germline lookup yields CDR1 SGHTA and CDR2 FQGNSA. This CDR3 is CASSPGRQETQYF. The CDR3 nucleotides read TGTGCCAGCAGCCCAGGACGGCAGGAGACCCAGTACTTC.

J is TRBJ1-3 and V is TRBV4-1; D possibly corresponds to TRBD1 (6 bases). The CDR3 sequence is 15 residues long. The germline V gene encodes CDR1 MGHRA and CDR2 YSYEKL. Trimming stripped 1 base from V and 1 base from J, with 8 bases between. As DNA, the CDR3 is TGCGCCAGCAGCCAAGTGGGGGCTTCTGGAAACACCATATATTTT. Protein sequence: CASSQVGASGNTIYF.

This CDR3 is CASSFRDRDQPQHF. As DNA, the CDR3 is TGTGCCAGCAGTTTCAGGGACAGGGATCAGCCCCAGCATTTT. This sequence joins TRBV12-3 or TRBV12-4 and TRBJ1-5; 9 nucleotides match TRBD1. This CDR3 spans 14 amino acids. Trimming cost V 3 bases and J 5 bases; bases outside gene matches: 2.

This clonotype has only a few counts. The V gene is TRBV6-1, the J gene TRBJ1-5; D not certain. Germline V gene sequence: CDR1 MNHNS, CDR2 SASEGT. This CDR3 has 18 amino acids. V lost 7 bases, J lost 0 bases, and 22 bases lay in between. The CDR3 region has the DNA TGTGCCAGCACCCCTTCGAGCAGAGCTACCTATAGCAATCAGCCCCAGCATTTT. Encoded protein: CASTPSSRATYSNQPQHF.

V is TRBV15 and J is TRBJ1-1, with no clear D. V lost 0 bases, J lost 2 bases, and 16 bases lay in between. This CDR3 spans 17 amino acids. Per the germline V gene, CDR1 is LNHNV and CDR2 is YYDKDF (reference sequence). CDR3 nucleotide sequence: TGTGCCACCAGCAGAGATGGGCCGGGAAGGTCCAACACTGAAGCTTTCTTT. This gives the protein CATSRDGPGRSNTEAFF.

With regard to this clonotype: This clone may be a read error of a much larger clone one base away. V and J are TRBV28 and TRBJ1-2; tentatively, D is TRBD1 (5 bases). V was cut by 5 bases and J by 4 bases, with 17 bases left in between. The CDR3 spans 15 residues. Per the germline V gene, CDR1 is MDHEN and CDR2 is SYDVKM. The CDR3 loop is CASSHPGRGIYGYTF. The CDR3 DNA sequence: TGTGCCAGCAGTCATCCGGGACGAGGGATCTATGGCTACACCTTC.

The chain couples TRBV4-1 to TRBJ1-2, with D possibly matching TRBD1 (5 bases). Trimming pared 3 bases from V and 0 bases from J, leaving 11 bases between. The germline CDR1 and CDR2 sequences are MGHRA and YSYEKL. The CDR3 consists of 15 residues. The DNA for the CDR3 is TGCGCCAGCAGCCACGGGACCGCTTCTAACTATGGCTACACCTTC. Translation: CASSHGTASNYGYTF.

The rearrangement joins TRBV6-2 or TRBV6-3 to TRBJ2-1; D unresolved. V shed 0 bases and J shed 5 bases, with 11 bases lying between them. Germline values: CDR1 MNHEY, CDR2 SVGEGT. This CDR3 comprises 15 residues. The CDR3 DNA is TGTGCCAGCAGTTACTCCCCGTTATCGAACAATGAGCAGTTCTTC. Protein sequence: CASSYSPLSNNEQFF.

The chain recombines TRBV10-3 with TRBJ2-3; 10 bases line up with TRBD2. CDR1 ENHRY and CDR2 SYGVKD come from the germline V gene. Germline trimming cut 3 bases from V and 0 bases from J; bases unmatched to any gene: 9. The CDR3 spans 18 residues. As DNA, the CDR3 is TGTGCCATCAGTGAAGGTAGCGGGGGGCTCACTAGCACAGATACGCAGTATTTT. This encodes CAISEGSGGLTSTDTQYF.

V is TRBV2 and J is TRBJ1-2, with D possibly being TRBD1 (5 bases). V lost 7 bases and J lost 1, with 10 bases in between. This CDR3 is built from 13 residues. Germline CDR1 and CDR2: SNHLY and FYNNEI. CDR3 DNA: TGTGCCAGCAACGTGGACAATAACTATGGCTACACCTTC. This encodes CASNVDNNYGYTF.

The chain recombines TRBV2 with TRBJ2-7; no reliable D call. The V gene lost 4 bases and the J gene lost 3 bases, with 4 bases spanning the gap. Per germline, CDR1 SNHLY and CDR2 FYNNEI. CDR3 length: 11 amino acids. The CDR3 is CASSVLYEQYF. CDR3 DNA: TGTGCCAGCAGTGTACTCTACGAGCAGTACTTC.

The CDR3 region is CASRVEGSGTEAFF. The CDR3 DNA sequence: TGCGCCAGCAGAGTAGAGGGCTCGGGCACTGAAGCTTTCTTT. The chain uses TRBV5-1 and TRBJ1-1; unclear D gene. CDR3 length equals 14 residues. Germline loops: CDR1 SGHRS, CDR2 YFSETQ. Trimming removed 5 bases at V and 4 bases at J, with 15 bases between.

The chain couples TRBV7-6 to TRBJ2-2; D gene unclear. The V end lost 0 bases, the J end lost 1 base, and 9 bases lay between the germline ends. Germline CDR1 and CDR2: SGHVS and FNYEAQ. The CDR3 consists of 16 residues. The CDR3 loop is CASSLAIRRNTGELFF. The CDR3 nucleotides are TGTGCCAGCAGCTTAGCAATCCGCCGGAACACCGGGGAGCTGTTTTTT.

This clonotype turned up a few times. The chain carries TRBV7-9 and TRBJ2-3; 11 nucleotides agree with TRBD2. From germline, CDR1 is SEHNR and CDR2 FQNEAQ (reference sequence). Trimming removed 1 base from V and 2 bases from J; junction bases left unmatched: 5. This CDR3 contains 17 residues. CDR3 sequence: CASSLEASGRTTDTQYF. CDR3 bases: TGTGCCAGCAGCTTAGAGGCTAGCGGGAGGACCACAGATACGCAGTATTTT.